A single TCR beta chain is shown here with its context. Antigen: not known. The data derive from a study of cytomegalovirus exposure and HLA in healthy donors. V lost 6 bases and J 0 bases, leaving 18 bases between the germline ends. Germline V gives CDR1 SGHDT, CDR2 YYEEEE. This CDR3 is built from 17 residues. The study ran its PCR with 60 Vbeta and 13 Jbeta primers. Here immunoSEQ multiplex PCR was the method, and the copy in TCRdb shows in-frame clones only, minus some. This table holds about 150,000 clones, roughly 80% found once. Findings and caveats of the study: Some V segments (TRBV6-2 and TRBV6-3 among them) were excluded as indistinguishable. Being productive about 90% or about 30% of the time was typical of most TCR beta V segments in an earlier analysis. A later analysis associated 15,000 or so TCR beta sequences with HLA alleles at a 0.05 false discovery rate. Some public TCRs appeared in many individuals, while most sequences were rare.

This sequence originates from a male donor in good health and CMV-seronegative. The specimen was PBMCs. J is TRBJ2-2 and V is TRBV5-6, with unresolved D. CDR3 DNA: TGTGCCAGCACCTTTCGCCTGGTAGTGGCGAACACCGGGGAGCTGTTTTTT. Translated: CASTFRLVVANTGELFF.